This is a list of T cell receptor beta chains from one sample in a study of vaccination effects on CD4 cells after COVID-19. Assay: immunoSEQ multiplex PCR; the TCRdb copy retains only in-frame clones and omits some. The sample lists fewer than 70,000 clones; roughly 80% were seen once. No antigen has been identified for these receptors. Here the sequenced sample was CD4+ T cells from PBMCs cultured with SARS-CoV-2 spike peptides, taken before COVID-19 vaccination. Receptors originate from a human donor who received a COVID-19 vaccine. CDR3s include the opening cysteine and the closing phenylalanine or tryptophan. A D gene is named only where the DNA matches it firmly. Clone size is given for some rows only: seen once, a few or many times, or a class if the clone is expanded.

clone size	V gene	D gene	J gene	CDR3 DNA	CDR3 protein
.	TRBV7-3	.	TRBJ1-1	TGTGCCAGCAGCTTAACCGGGTTGAACACTGAAGCTTTCTTT	CASSLTGLNTEAFF
once	TRBV11-1	.	TRBJ1-1	TGTGCCAGCAGCTTCGATCGGGGGACTGAAGCTTTCTTT	CASSFDRGTEAFF
.	TRBV2	.	TRBJ1-2	TGTGCCAGCAACCGGGACCACCCGGGGGGCTACACCTTC	CASNRDHPGGYTF
.	TRBV7-2	.	TRBJ1-6	TGTGCCAGCAGCTCCCAGCCAATCAGGGAATCACCCCTCCACTTT	CASSSQPIRESPLHF
.	TRBV2	.	TRBJ1-2	TGTGCCAGCAGTGTCGAGAGTCCTCAATTTTATGGCTACACCTTC	CASSVESPQFYGYTF
.	TRBV14	.	TRBJ1-3	TGTGCCAGCAGCCAAGATGTGACCGCCCGGGGGGACACCATATATTTT	CASSQDVTARGDTIYF
.	TRBV12-3/TRBV12-4	.	TRBJ2-3	TGTGCCAGCAGTGGGAGGGATACGCAGTATTTT	CASSGRDTQYF
.	TRBV6-5	TRBD1	TRBJ2-4	TGTGCCAGCAGTTACTCAGGACAGGGTAGAAACATTCAGTACTTC	CASSYSGQGRNIQYF
.	TRBV29-1	.	TRBJ2-3	TGCAGCGTTGACCAGGGAACAGATACGCAGTATTTT	CSVDQGTDTQYF
.	TRBV6-5	.	TRBJ1-5	TGTGCCAGCAGTTATGATACGAATCAGCCCCAGCATTTT	CASSYDTNQPQHF
.	TRBV11-3	.	TRBJ2-3	TGTGCCAGCAGCTCTACGCGATCTACAGATACGCAGTATTTT	CASSSTRSTDTQYF
.	TRBV5-1	TRBD1	TRBJ2-3	TGCGCCAGCAGCTTGGCCTCGACAGGGGCCAGCACAGATACGCAGTATTTT	CASSLASTGASTDTQYF
.	TRBV19	TRBD1	TRBJ1-2	TGTGCCAGTAGTATAGCCCCGACAGGGAATGGCTATGGCTACACCTTC	CASSIAPTGNGYGYTF
.	TRBV5-1	TRBD2	TRBJ2-3	TGCGCCAGCAGCTCCACTAGCGGGGCGACAGATACGCAGTATTTT	CASSSTSGATDTQYF
.	TRBV5-5	.	TRBJ1-1	TGTGCCAGCAGCTTGGGCCTGAACACTGAAGCTTTCTTT	CASSLGLNTEAFF
.	TRBV28	.	TRBJ2-1	TGTGCCAGCAGTTCCCCCGGAGGGATCAATGAGCAGTTCTTC	CASSSPGGINEQFF
.	TRBV7-2	TRBD1	TRBJ1-5	TGTGCCAGCAGTCGTGACAGGGGGCAACAGCCCCAGCATTTT	CASSRDRGQQPQHF
.	TRBV6-6	.	TRBJ1-3	TGTGCCAGCAGTTACTATGGACAGGGAAACACCATATATTTT	CASSYYGQGNTIYF
once	TRBV5-1	TRBD1	TRBJ1-1	TGCGCCAGCAGCTTACAGGGGGCTGACACTGAAGCTTTCTTT	CASSLQGADTEAFF
.	TRBV9	TRBD1	TRBJ2-3	TGTGCCAGCAGCGGAGTGACAGGGGGCACAGATACGCAGTATTTT	CASSGVTGGTDTQYF
.	TRBV25-1	.	TRBJ1-2	TGTGCCAGCAGTGGGGTGAGTGAATATGGCTACACCTTC	CASSGVSEYGYTF
.	TRBV6-6	TRBD2	TRBJ2-3	TGTGCCAGCAATAGGACTAGCGAGGGCACAGATACGCAGTATTTT	CASNRTSEGTDTQYF
once	TRBV7-3	.	TRBJ2-1	TGTGCCAGCAGCTCGAGACCCCCGGGGGCTAGCTCCTACAATGAGCAGTTCTTC	CASSSRPPGASSYNEQFF
.	TRBV19	TRBD2	TRBJ2-3	TGTGCCAGTACCCGGGGACTAGCGGGGGTCACAGATACGCAGTATTTT	CASTRGLAGVTDTQYF
.	TRBV7-2	.	TRBJ1-4	TGTGCCAGCAGCCTCACCAGGGGTAATGAAAAACTGTTTTTT	CASSLTRGNEKLFF
.	TRBV6-2/TRBV6-3	TRBD2	TRBJ2-3	TGTGCCAGCAGTCACGCACCTTATACTAGCGGGGCCACAGATACGCAGTATTTT	CASSHAPYTSGATDTQYF
.	TRBV9	.	TRBJ2-3	TGTGCCAGCAGCGTAAGCTCCGACAGAGGCCCCACAGATACGCAGTATTTT	CASSVSSDRGPTDTQYF
.	TRBV2	.	TRBJ2-3	TGTGCCAGTCAGGTGGTTAGGGGCCCAGATACGCAGTATTTT	CASQVVRGPDTQYF
.	TRBV2	TRBD2	TRBJ2-5	TGTGCCAGCAGCCCCCCTAGCGGGGGAAGTCAGACCCAGTACTTC	CASSPPSGGSQTQYF
.	TRBV19	.	TRBJ1-3	TGTGCCACTTACAGGGCTCCCGGAAACACCATATATTTT	CATYRAPGNTIYF
.	TRBV25-1	.	TRBJ1-4	TGTGCCAGCAGCATAAGGGGCGGTCAGAATGAAAAACTGTTTTTT	CASSIRGGQNEKLFF
once	TRBV2	.	TRBJ1-5	TGTGCCAGCAGTGACGGGGAGATGAAGCCCCAGCATTTT	CASSDGEMKPQHF
.	TRBV2	TRBD1	TRBJ1-2	TGTGCCAGCAGGAGGGGACAGGGAGACTATGGCTACACCTTC	CASRRGQGDYGYTF
.	TRBV11-3	.	TRBJ2-2	TGTGCCAGCAGCTTAGAGGCAGGGGGGTGGAACACCGGGGAGCTGTTTTTT	CASSLEAGGWNTGELFF
few	TRBV7-6	TRBD1	TRBJ2-3	TGTGCCAGCAGCGTACGACAGGGGATGGGCACAGATACGCAGTATTTT	CASSVRQGMGTDTQYF
.	TRBV6-5	TRBD2	TRBJ2-1	TGTGCCAGCAGTTACTCGTCTAGCGGGGGCAATGAGCAGTTCTTC	CASSYSSSGGNEQFF
once	TRBV7-8	.	TRBJ1-2	TGTGCCAGCAGCCCCACAGGGTCTGGCTACACCTTC	CASSPTGSGYTF
.	TRBV5-4	.	TRBJ2-5	TGTGCCAGCAGCTTGGACGGCGGGGCAAGAGAGACCCAGTACTTC	CASSLDGGARETQYF
.	TRBV5-5	.	TRBJ1-2	TGTGCCAGCAGGCGCTCCCAGACTACTAACTATGGCTACACCTTC	CASRRSQTTNYGYTF
once	TRBV7-3	TRBD2	TRBJ2-2	TGTGCCAGCAGCCTACGGGGGGAGAACACCGGGGAGCTGTTTTTT	CASSLRGENTGELFF
.	TRBV10-3	TRBD1	TRBJ2-5	TGTGCCACCCGACCCGGACAGGGCAAGGGGACCCAGTACTTC	CATRPGQGKGTQYF
.	TRBV4-3	.	TRBJ2-1	TGCGCCAGCAGCCAACTAGTGACACGAGAGTACTCCTACAATGAGCAGTTCTTC	CASSQLVTREYSYNEQFF
.	TRBV3-1/TRBV3-2	.	TRBJ2-1	TGTGCCAGCAGCCAAGTAGAGTCTGAGCAGTTCTTC	CASSQVESEQFF
.	TRBV10-2	.	TRBJ1-2	TGCGCCAGCAGTGAGTCTGGGCAGCATGGCTACACCTTC	CASSESGQHGYTF
once	TRBV9	.	TRBJ1-2	TGTGCCAGCAGCGTAGGTCCGGGGGATGGCTACACCTTC	CASSVGPGDGYTF
.	TRBV18	TRBD1	TRBJ1-4	TGTGCCAGCTCACCGGGACAGGATGAAAAACTGTTTTTT	CASSPGQDEKLFF
.	TRBV28	.	TRBJ2-3	TGTGCCAGCACCGCCAGTCAGGGGTACACAGATACGCAGTATTTT	CASTASQGYTDTQYF
.	TRBV28	TRBD1	TRBJ1-2	TGTGCCAGCGGGGGTACAGGGGGCTCTGGCTACACCTTC	CASGGTGGSGYTF
.	TRBV18	.	TRBJ1-5	TGTGCCAGCTCACCAGACACCTATCAGCCCCAGCATTTT	CASSPDTYQPQHF
.	TRBV12-5	TRBD2	TRBJ2-5	TGTGCTAGTGGCCAGGGGACTAGCGGGGGACAAGAGACCCAGTACTTC	CASGQGTSGGQETQYF
few	TRBV11-2	.	TRBJ2-2	TGTGCCAGCAGCTTGTTTAGGGATGCCGGGGAGCTGTTTTTT	CASSLFRDAGELFF
.	TRBV7-9	.	TRBJ2-4	TGTGCCAGCAGCTTGGACAGTTACGGGATGTACTTC	CASSLDSYGMYF
.	TRBV18	TRBD2	TRBJ2-1	TGTGCCAGCTCAGGGACTAGCAAGTACGATGAGCAGTTCTTC	CASSGTSKYDEQFF
.	TRBV2	.	TRBJ2-3	TGTGCCAGCAGAGGTTTAAGCACAGATACGCAGTATTTT	CASRGLSTDTQYF